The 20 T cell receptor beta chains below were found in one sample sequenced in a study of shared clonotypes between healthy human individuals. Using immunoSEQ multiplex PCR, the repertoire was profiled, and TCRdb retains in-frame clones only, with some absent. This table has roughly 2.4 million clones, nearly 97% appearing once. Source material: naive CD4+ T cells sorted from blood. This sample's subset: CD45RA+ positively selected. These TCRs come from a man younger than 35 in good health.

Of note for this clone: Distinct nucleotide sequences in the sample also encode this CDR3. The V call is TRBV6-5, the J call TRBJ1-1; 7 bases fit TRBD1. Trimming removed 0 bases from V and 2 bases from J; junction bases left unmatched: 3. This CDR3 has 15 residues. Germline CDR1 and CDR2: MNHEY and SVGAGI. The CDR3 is CASSYSTGANTEAFF. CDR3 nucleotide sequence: TGTGCCAGCAGTTACTCCACAGGGGCAAACACTGAAGCTTTCTTT.

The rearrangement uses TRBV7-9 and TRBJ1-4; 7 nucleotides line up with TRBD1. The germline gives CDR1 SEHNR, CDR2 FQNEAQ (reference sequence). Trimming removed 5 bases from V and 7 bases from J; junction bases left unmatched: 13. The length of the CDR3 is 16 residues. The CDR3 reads CASSARDSLRVEKLFF. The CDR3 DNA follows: TGTGCCAGCAGCGCCCGGGACAGCCTAAGAGTTGAAAAACTGTTTTTT.

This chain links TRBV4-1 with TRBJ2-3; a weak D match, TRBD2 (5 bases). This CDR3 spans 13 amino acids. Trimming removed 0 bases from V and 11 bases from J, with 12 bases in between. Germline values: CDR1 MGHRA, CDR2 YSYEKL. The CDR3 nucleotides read TGCGCCAGCAGCCAAGATACTAGAATCCGGCAGTATTTT. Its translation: CASSQDTRIRQYF.

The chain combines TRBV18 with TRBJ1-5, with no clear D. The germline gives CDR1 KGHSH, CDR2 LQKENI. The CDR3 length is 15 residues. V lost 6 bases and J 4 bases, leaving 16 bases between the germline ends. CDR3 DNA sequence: TGTGCCAGCTCCAACCAGCAATCCCAAAATCAGCCCCAGCATTTT. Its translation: CASSNQQSQNQPQHF.

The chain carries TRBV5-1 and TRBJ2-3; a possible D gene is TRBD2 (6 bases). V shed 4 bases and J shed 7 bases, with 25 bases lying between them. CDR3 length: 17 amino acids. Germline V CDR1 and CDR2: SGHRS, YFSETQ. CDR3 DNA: TGCGCCAGCAGCCAAGAGCCCGGACTACCCGGTGTTCATACGCAGTATTTT. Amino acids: CASSQEPGLPGVHTQYF. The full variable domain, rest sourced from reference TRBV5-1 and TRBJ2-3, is KAGVTQTPRYLIKTRGQQVTLSCSPISGHRSVSWYQQTPGQGLQFLFEYFSETQRNKGNFPGRFSGRQFSNSRSEMNVSTLELGDSALYLCASSQEPGLPGVHTQYFGPGTRLTVL.

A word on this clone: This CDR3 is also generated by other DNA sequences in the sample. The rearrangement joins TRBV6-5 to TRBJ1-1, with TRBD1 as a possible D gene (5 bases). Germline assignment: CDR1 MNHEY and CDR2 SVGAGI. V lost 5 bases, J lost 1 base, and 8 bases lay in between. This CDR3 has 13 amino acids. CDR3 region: CASSRQRNTEAFF. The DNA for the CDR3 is TGTGCCAGCAGTAGACAGAGGAACACTGAAGCTTTCTTT.

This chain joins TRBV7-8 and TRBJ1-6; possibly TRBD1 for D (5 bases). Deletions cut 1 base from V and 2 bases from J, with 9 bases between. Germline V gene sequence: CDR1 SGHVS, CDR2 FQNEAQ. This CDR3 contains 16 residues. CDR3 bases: TGTGCCAGCAGCTTAGTGGCAGGGACCTATAATTCACCCCTCCACTTT. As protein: CASSLVAGTYNSPLHF.

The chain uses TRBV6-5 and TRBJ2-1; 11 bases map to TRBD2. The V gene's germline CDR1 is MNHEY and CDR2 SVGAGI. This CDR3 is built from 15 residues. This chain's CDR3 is CASFSGRALGNEQFF. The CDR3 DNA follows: TGTGCTAGCTTTAGCGGGAGGGCCCTGGGCAATGAGCAGTTCTTC.

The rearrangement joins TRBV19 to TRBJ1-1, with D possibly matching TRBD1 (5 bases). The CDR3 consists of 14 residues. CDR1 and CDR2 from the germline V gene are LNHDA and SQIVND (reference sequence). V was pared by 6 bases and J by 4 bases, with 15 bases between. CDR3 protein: CASSTREFSTEAFF. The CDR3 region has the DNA TGTGCCAGTAGCACCAGGGAATTCTCCACTGAAGCTTTCTTT.

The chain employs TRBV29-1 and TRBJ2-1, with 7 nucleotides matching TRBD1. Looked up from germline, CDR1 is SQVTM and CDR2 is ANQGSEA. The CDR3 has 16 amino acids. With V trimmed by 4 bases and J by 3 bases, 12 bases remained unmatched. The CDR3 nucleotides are TGCAGCGTTGGAGGATCAGGGGGAGATCGCTACAATGAGCAGTTCTTC. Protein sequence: CSVGGSGGDRYNEQFF.

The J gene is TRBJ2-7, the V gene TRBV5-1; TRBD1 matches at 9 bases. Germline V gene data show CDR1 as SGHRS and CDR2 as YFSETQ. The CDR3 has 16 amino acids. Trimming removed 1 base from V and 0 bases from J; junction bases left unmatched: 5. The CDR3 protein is CASSLSGTGPSYEQYF. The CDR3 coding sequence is TGCGCCAGCAGCTTGTCCGGGACAGGGCCCTCCTACGAGCAGTACTTC.

CDR3 nucleotides: TGTGCCAGCAGCGTGACAGGGGGCCGCTACGAGCAGTACTTC. It encodes CASSVTGGRYEQYF. This chain connects TRBV5-6 to TRBJ2-7, with 10 bases identical to TRBD1. The CDR3 is made up of 14 amino acids. The germline V gene encodes CDR1 SGHDT and CDR2 YYEEEE. V trimming: 4 bases; J trimming: 3 bases; junction bases outside the gene matches: 4. The complete variable domain, with remaining parts taken from reference TRBV5-6 and TRBJ2-7, reads DAGVTQSPTHLIKTRGQQVTLRCSPKSGHDTVSWYQQALGQGPQFIFQYYEEEERQRGNFPDRFSGHQFPNYSSELNVNALLLGDSALYLCASSVTGGRYEQYFGPGTRLTVT.

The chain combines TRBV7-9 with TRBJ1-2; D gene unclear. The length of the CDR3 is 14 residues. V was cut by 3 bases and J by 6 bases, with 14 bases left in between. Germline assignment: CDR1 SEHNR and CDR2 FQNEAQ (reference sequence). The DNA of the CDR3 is TGTGCCAGCAGCTTTATCCGAGACGGGGATGGCTACACCTTC. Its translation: CASSFIRDGDGYTF.

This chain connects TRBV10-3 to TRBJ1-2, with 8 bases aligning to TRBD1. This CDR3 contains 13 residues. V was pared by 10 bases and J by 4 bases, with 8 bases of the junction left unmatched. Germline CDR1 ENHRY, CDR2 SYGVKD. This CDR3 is CATTNGTGYGYTF. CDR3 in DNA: TGTGCCACTACAAACGGGACAGGCTATGGCTACACCTTC.

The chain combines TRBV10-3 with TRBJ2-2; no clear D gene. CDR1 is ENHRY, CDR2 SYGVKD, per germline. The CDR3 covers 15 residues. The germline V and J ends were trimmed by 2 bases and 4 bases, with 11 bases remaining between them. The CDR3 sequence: CAISEGFPSTGELFF. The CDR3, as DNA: TGTGCCATCAGTGAGGGCTTTCCTTCCACCGGGGAGCTGTTTTTT.

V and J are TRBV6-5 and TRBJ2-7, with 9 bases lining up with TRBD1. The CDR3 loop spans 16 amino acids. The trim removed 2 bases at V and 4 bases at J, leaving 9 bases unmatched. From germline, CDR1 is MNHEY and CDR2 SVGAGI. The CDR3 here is CASSYTGGQGLYEQYF. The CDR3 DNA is TGTGCCAGCAGTTACACCGGCGGACAGGGGTTGTACGAGCAGTACTTC.

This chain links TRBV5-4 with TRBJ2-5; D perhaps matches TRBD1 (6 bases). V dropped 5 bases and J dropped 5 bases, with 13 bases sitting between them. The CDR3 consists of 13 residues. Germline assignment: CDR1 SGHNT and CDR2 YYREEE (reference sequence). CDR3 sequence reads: CASREQGSETQYF. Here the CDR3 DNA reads TGTGCCAGCAGAGAACAGGGAAGCGAGACCCAGTACTTC.

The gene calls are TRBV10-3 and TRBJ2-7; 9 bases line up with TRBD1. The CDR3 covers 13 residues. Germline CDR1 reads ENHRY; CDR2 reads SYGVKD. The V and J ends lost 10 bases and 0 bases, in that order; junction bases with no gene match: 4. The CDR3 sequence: CATRDRVSYEQYF. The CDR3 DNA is TGTGCCACACGGGACAGGGTCTCCTACGAGCAGTACTTC.

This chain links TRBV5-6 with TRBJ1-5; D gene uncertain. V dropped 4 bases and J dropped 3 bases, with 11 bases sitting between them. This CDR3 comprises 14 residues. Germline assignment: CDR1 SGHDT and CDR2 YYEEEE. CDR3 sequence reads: CASSPGRINQPQHF. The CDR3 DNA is TGTGCCAGCAGCCCAGGACGGATCAATCAGCCCCAGCATTTT. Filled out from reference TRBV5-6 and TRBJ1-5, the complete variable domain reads DAGVTQSPTHLIKTRGQQVTLRCSPKSGHDTVSWYQQALGQGPQFIFQYYEEEERQRGNFPDRFSGHQFPNYSSELNVNALLLGDSALYLCASSPGRINQPQHFGDGTRLSIL.

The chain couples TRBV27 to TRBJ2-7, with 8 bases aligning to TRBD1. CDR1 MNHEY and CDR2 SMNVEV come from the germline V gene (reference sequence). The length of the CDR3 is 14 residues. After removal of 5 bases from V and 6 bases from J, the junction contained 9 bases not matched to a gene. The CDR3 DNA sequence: TGTGCCAGCAGTATACGGGACAGGCGGTCCGAGCAGTACTTC. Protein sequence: CASSIRDRRSEQYF.